This passage covers 20 T cell receptor beta chains from one sample sequenced in a study of T-cell reconstitution after alpha-beta-depleted transplantation in children. Unique molecular identifiers were incorporated into the prepared TCRbeta library. TCRdb redid the calling of the PCR reads with MiXCR, one entry per CDR3 protein. The sample includes around 800,000 distinct CDR3 sequences, about 16% seen only once; the top ten take approximately 5%. The sequences come from PBMCs, mostly from graft donor cells, collected 360 days after TCRalphabeta/CD19-depleted stem cell transplant. All receptors come from a male patient younger than 18 who had a stem cell transplant for acute lymphoblastic leukemia, so the T cells may come from the graft donor.

The table lists this clonotype with many counts. CDR3 in amino acids: CSAKKYNREGKLFF. CDR3 in DNA: TGCAGTGCAAAGAAGTACAACAGGGAGGGAAAACTGTTTTTT. V and J are TRBV20-1 and TRBJ1-4; maybe TRBD1 (6 bases). Germline lookup yields CDR1 DFQATT and CDR2 SNEGSKA (reference sequence). Trimming removed 6 bases at V and 10 bases at J, with 21 bases between. CDR3 length: 14 residues.

This clonotype was seen repeatedly, ten times or more. The CDR3 sequence is CASTEMAGGLSKNIQYF. The CDR3 DNA sequence: TGTGCCAGCACCGAGATGGCAGGGGGCCTATCCAAAAACATTCAGTACTTC. This rearrangement joins TRBV27 to TRBJ2-4, with 8 bases fitting TRBD1. Germline CDR1 reads MNHEY; CDR2 reads SMNVEV (reference sequence). This CDR3 comprises 17 residues. Trimming took 7 bases from V and 2 from J; bases not matched to a gene: 13.

In its sample, this clonotype was seen a few times. This chain uses TRBV7-2 with TRBJ1-4; 9 positions match TRBD1. The CDR3 totals 15 residues. Trimming cost V 3 bases and J 7 bases; bases outside gene matches: 6. CDR1 SGHTA and CDR2 FQGNSA come from the germline V gene. Here the CDR3 DNA reads TGTGCCAGCAGCTTCCGGACAGGGGTTGGTGAAAAACTGTTTTTT. Its protein is CASSFRTGVGEKLFF.

The chain links TRBV7-9 to TRBJ2-4; no definite D call. The CDR3 spans 12 residues. Per the germline V gene, CDR1 is SEHNR and CDR2 is FQNEAQ (reference sequence). V shed 5 bases and J shed 8 bases, with 10 bases lying between them. The CDR3 reads CASSPIEDIQYF. The DNA of the CDR3 is TGTGCCAGCAGCCCTATCGAGGACATTCAGTACTTC.

This rearrangement joins TRBV5-1 to TRBJ2-7; possible D gene TRBD1, 5 bases. The CDR3 sequence is 15 residues long. CDR1 is SGHRS and CDR2 is YFSETQ in the germline V gene. The germline V and J ends were trimmed by 5 bases and 1 base, with 16 bases remaining between them. The CDR3 loop is CASSFWTDTSYEQYF. The CDR3 DNA follows: TGCGCCAGCAGTTTCTGGACGGACACTTCCTACGAGCAGTACTTC.

The rearrangement links TRBV29-1 to TRBJ2-1; TRBD2 agrees at 8 bases. Germline V gives CDR1 SQVTM, CDR2 ANQGSEA. This CDR3 has 15 residues. The V and J ends lost 5 bases and 12 bases, in that order; junction bases with no gene match: 18. The chain's CDR3 is CSVSGFYGRGQGQFF. CDR3 DNA sequence: TGCAGCGTTTCTGGCTTTTACGGGAGGGGCCAGGGGCAGTTCTTC.

The V and J genes are TRBV7-3 and TRBJ2-2, with 11 bases matching TRBD2. V shed 3 bases and J 5 bases; nucleotides not matched to a gene: 5. Per the germline V gene, CDR1 is SGHTA and CDR2 is FQGTGA. This CDR3 region has 16 residues. CDR3 sequence: CASSFRLAGKTGELFF. DNA for the CDR3: TGTGCCAGCAGCTTCCGACTAGCGGGAAAAACCGGGGAGCTGTTTTTT.

This clonotype turned up a few times. The CDR3 region has the DNA TGCAGCGTACACGAGCAGTACTTC. It specifies CSVHEQYF. The V gene is TRBV20-1, the J gene TRBJ2-7; D unclear. This CDR3 contains 8 residues. Germline V lookup: CDR1 DFQATT, CDR2 SNEGSKA (reference sequence).

This clonotype was counted only a few times. V gene TRBV20-1 combines with J gene TRBJ2-3, with D possibly TRBD2 on 5 matching bases. This CDR3 is built from 16 residues. V was trimmed by 0 bases and J by 0 bases, leaving 13 bases between them. The V gene's germline CDR1 is DFQATT and CDR2 SNEGSKA (reference sequence). The CDR3 loop is CSARDHLARSTDTQYF. The CDR3 coding sequence is TGCAGTGCTAGAGATCACCTAGCTCGAAGCACAGATACGCAGTATTTT.

For the CDR3, the DNA is TGTGCCAGCAGTGGGACAGGGGCTACGACCTATGGCTACACCTTC. This translates into CASSGTGATTYGYTF. The chain is built from TRBV2 and TRBJ1-2; 9 nucleotides line up with TRBD1. Germline V gene sequence: CDR1 SNHLY, CDR2 FYNNEI. V gave up 4 bases and J gave up 4 bases; unmatched junction bases: 7. The CDR3 spans 15 residues.

This clonotype has more than one count but fewer than ten. CDR3 sequence (DNA): TGCGCCAGCAGCTTCTTAAGGGGGAATGATGGCTACACCTTC. This translates into CASSFLRGNDGYTF. V and J are TRBV5-1 and TRBJ1-2, with D possibly TRBD1 on 6 matching bases. Trimming took 2 bases from V and 6 from J, leaving 14 bases between them. Germline assignment: CDR1 SGHRS and CDR2 YFSETQ. The CDR3 covers 14 residues. The full variable domain, completed using reference TRBV5-1 and TRBJ1-2, is KAGVTQTPRYLIKTRGQQVTLSCSPISGHRSVSWYQQTPGQGLQFLFEYFSETQRNKGNFPGRFSGRQFSNSRSEMNVSTLELGDSALYLCASSFLRGNDGYTFGSGTRLTVV.

This clonotype has a handful of counts. The chain couples TRBV11-2 to TRBJ2-1, with 9 bases aligning to TRBD2. V lost 3 bases and J lost 0; bases outside the gene matches: 15. CDR1 and CDR2 from the germline V gene are SGHAT and FQNNGV. The length of the CDR3 is 20 residues. The CDR3 DNA is TGTGCCAGCAGCTTCCCTCTTGGACTAGCGACCTATAGCTCCTACAATGAGCAGTTCTTC. It encodes CASSFPLGLATYSSYNEQFF.

This clonotype was seen repeatedly, ten times or more. This chain connects TRBV6-1 to TRBJ1-2, with a weak D call TRBD1 (5 bases). Trimming left V 5 bases short and J 4 bases short, with 14 bases between. The CDR3 spans 14 residues. Germline CDR1 reads MNHNS; CDR2 reads SASEGT. The CDR3 reads CASSRGTGTYGYTF. The CDR3 region has the DNA TGTGCCAGCAGTAGGGGAACGGGCACCTATGGCTACACCTTC.

V usage is TRBV7-6 and J usage is TRBJ2-5, with D unclear. V gave up 4 bases and J gave up 3 bases, with 12 bases separating them. The CDR3 totals 14 residues. Per germline, CDR1 SGHVS and CDR2 FNYEAQ. The chain's CDR3 is CASSWPDREETQYF. CDR3 coding DNA: TGTGCCAGCAGCTGGCCGGACCGGGAAGAGACCCAGTACTTC.

V usage is TRBV7-3 and J usage is TRBJ2-5; 9 bases are a match to TRBD1. The germline gives CDR1 SGHTA, CDR2 FQGTGA. CDR3 length equals 14 residues. V lost 4 bases, J lost 5 bases, and 5 bases stayed unmatched. The CDR3 DNA reads as TGTGCCAGCAGCTCCACTGGGACAGGGGAGACCCAGTACTTC. Its translation: CASSSTGTGETQYF.

The V and J genes are TRBV18 and TRBJ2-7; 7 nucleotides agree with TRBD2. Per the germline V gene, CDR1 is KGHSH and CDR2 is LQKENI. V was pared by 4 bases and J by 2 bases, with 5 bases of the junction left unmatched. This CDR3 is built from 14 residues. Here the CDR3 DNA reads TGTGCCAGCTCACGACCGGGACTAACCTACGAGCAGTACTTC. Translation gives CASSRPGLTYEQYF.

The V gene is TRBV29-1, the J gene TRBJ1-2; 10 nucleotides line up with TRBD1. The CDR3 consists of 15 residues. Trimming cost V 2 bases and J 7 bases; bases outside gene matches: 10. The germline gives CDR1 SQVTM, CDR2 ANQGSEA. The CDR3 DNA is TGCAGCGTTGAAAGGTGGGGACAGGGGAGTACTGGCTACACCTTC. It yields the protein CSVERWGQGSTGYTF. The variable domain in full, completed from reference TRBV29-1 and TRBJ1-2, reads SAVISQKPSRDICQRGTSLTIQCQVDSQVTMMFWYRQQPGQSLTLIATANQGSEATYESGFVIDKFPISRPNLTFSTLTVSNMSPEDSSIYLCSVERWGQGSTGYTFGSGTRLTVV.

The chain links TRBV5-1 to TRBJ2-3, with no clear D. CDR3 size: 12 residues. The germline V gene has CDR1 SGHRS and CDR2 YFSETQ. Trimming removed 0 bases from V and 10 bases from J, with 9 bases in between. CDR3 protein: CASSLEVSPQYF. CDR3 coding DNA: TGCGCCAGCAGCTTGGAAGTCTCTCCGCAGTATTTT.

This clonotype occurred a few times. J is TRBJ2-5 and V is TRBV20-1, with D maybe TRBD2 (6 bases). Germline CDR1 is DFQATT and CDR2 is SNEGSKA (reference sequence). V was clipped by 5 bases and J by 7 bases, with 14 bases between them. The CDR3 spans 12 residues. CDR3 in amino acids: CSAAGTPRTQYF. The CDR3 nucleotides read TGCAGTGCTGCGGGGACCCCCAGGACCCAGTACTTC.

The sample holds a few counts of this clonotype. CDR3 coding DNA: TGCGCCAGCAGCTTGCGGGGGGGTCGTTTGAACACTGAAGCTTTCTTT. This encodes CASSLRGGRLNTEAFF. This chain uses TRBV5-1 with TRBJ1-1; tentative D call: TRBD1 (5 bases). Germline CDR1 SGHRS, CDR2 YFSETQ. V was trimmed by 1 base and J by 0 bases, leaving 13 bases between them. The CDR3 totals 16 residues.